This T cell receptor beta chain was recorded in a study of T cell responses to AZD1222 COVID-19 vaccine. The CDR3 is 15 amino acids. The germline V gene has CDR1 DFQATT and CDR2 SNEGSKA (reference sequence). V lost 3 bases, J lost 8 bases, and 17 bases lay in between. Assay used: immunoSEQ multiplex PCR; TCRdb lists only in-frame clones, some missing. The sample yields under 150,000 clones, nearly 95% seen once. Concerning this clone itself: Its matching antigen is unknown.

Study results and caveats: Most donors were white British and more were female, and clonal diversity was possibly underestimated. Dominant CD4 TCR responses targeted spike regions 160-218 and 743-854. The study found Spike-specific TCR breadth and depth rose after two AZD1222 doses.

The source is an adult who received the AZD1222 COVID-19 vaccine. The V call is TRBV20-1, the J call TRBJ1-6; D gene unclear. Material: peripheral blood, obtained 28 days after the second AZD1222 dose. For the CDR3, the DNA is TGCAGTGCTAGTCCGGCAGCCTACCCCGATTCACCCCTCCACTTT. Its protein is CSASPAAYPDSPLHF.